Listed below are T cell receptor beta chains from one sample, sequenced in a study of cytomegalovirus exposure and HLA in healthy donors. The table came from immunoSEQ multiplex PCR; TCRdb's copy has only in-frame clones and leaves some out. The profile shows 90,000 to 120,000 clones, around three quarters of them singletons. The sequenced sample consisted of PBMCs. Receptors originate from a woman aged 18-29 years in good health and CMV-seropositive. Each CDR3 is given with its conserved first and last residue. D genes are given only for firm matches. The size field is filled for only some rows; it gives once, few, many or a size class.

j_call,clone_size,d_call,v_call,cdr3_nt,cdr3_aa
TRBJ2-1,NA,TRBD2,TRBV9,TGTGCCAGCAGCCCAATAGCGGGACTCTACAATGAGCAGTTCTTC,CASSPIAGLYNEQFF
TRBJ1-3,NA,TRBD1,TRBV5-1,TGCGCCAGCAGCGGGGGCCAGGGGGCTATGCTCTCTGGAAACACCATATATTTT,CASSGGQGAMLSGNTIYF
TRBJ1-1,NA,NA,TRBV5-1,TGCGCCAGCAGCTTAGCGGTGGCGGGTGGAGGCACTGAAGCTTTCTTT,CASSLAVAGGGTEAFF
TRBJ1-4,NA,TRBD1,TRBV25-1,TGTGCCAGCAGTGAAGCGGGACAGGGAAGTGAAAAACTGTTTTTT,CASSEAGQGSEKLFF
TRBJ2-5,NA,TRBD2,TRBV7-6,TGTGCCAGCAGCTTAGGAGCGGGAGAAGAGACCCAGTACTTC,CASSLGAGEETQYF
TRBJ2-7,few,TRBD2,TRBV2,TGTGCCGGGAGCGGGGGAACCTACGAGCAGTACTTC,CAGSGGTYEQYF
TRBJ2-1,once,TRBD2,TRBV6-5,TGTGCCAGCAGTTACCGCGGGAGGATGAACAATGAGCAGTTCTTC,CASSYRGRMNNEQFF
TRBJ1-2,NA,NA,TRBV27,TGTGCCAGCAGACGTGCGACAGGCGACTATGGCTACACCTTC,CASRRATGDYGYTF
TRBJ2-2,NA,NA,TRBV5-1,TGCGCCAGCAGCTTGAACAGCCTAGCGGAGCTGTTTTTT,CASSLNSLAELFF
TRBJ1-2,NA,TRBD1,TRBV28,TGTGCCAGCAGCATCGACAGGGCCTATGGCTACACCTTC,CASSIDRAYGYTF
TRBJ1-1,NA,NA,TRBV6-1,TGTGCCAGCAGTGAACGGTTAGGGGTGAACACTGAAGCTTTCTTT,CASSERLGVNTEAFF
TRBJ2-5,few,NA,TRBV28,TGTGCCAGCAGTTTACGGCAGGGTAGGGGGGAGACCCAGTACTTC,CASSLRQGRGETQYF
TRBJ2-1,NA,TRBD2,TRBV5-6,TGTGCCAGCAGCTTCGGAACTAGCGGGACCCCTCGAGGCAATGAGCAGTTCTTC,CASSFGTSGTPRGNEQFF
TRBJ2-7,NA,TRBD2,TRBV14,TGTGCCAGCAGCCTAGCCTCCGGGACTAAACCATACGAGCAGTACTTC,CASSLASGTKPYEQYF
TRBJ1-3,NA,NA,TRBV7-2,TGTGCCAGCAGCCCATCGAGTAGCTCTGGAAACACCATATATTTT,CASSPSSSSGNTIYF
TRBJ2-2,NA,NA,TRBV29-1,TGCAGCGTTCAAGTCTCGAACACCGGGGAGCTGTTTTTT,CSVQVSNTGELFF
TRBJ2-7,NA,TRBD1,TRBV6-5,TGTGCCAGCAGTTACACCTCCCGGGGACAGGGCTACGAGCAGTACTTC,CASSYTSRGQGYEQYF
TRBJ2-3,NA,NA,TRBV5-1,TGCGCCAGCAGCCTGGGAGGGGGACAACACACAGATACGCAGTATTTT,CASSLGGGQHTDTQYF
TRBJ2-1,few,TRBD2,TRBV6-1,TGTGCCAGCAGTGAATATCCTAGCGGGAACAATGAGCAGTTCTTC,CASSEYPSGNNEQFF
TRBJ2-7,NA,TRBD2,TRBV11-3,TGTGCCAGCAGCTCGGGACTAGCGAGCTACGAGCAGTACTTC,CASSSGLASYEQYF
TRBJ1-3,NA,TRBD1,TRBV5-6,TGTGCCAGCAGCTCGACAGGGGGAGCTGGAAACACCATATATTTT,CASSSTGGAGNTIYF
TRBJ1-2,NA,NA,TRBV7-3,TGTGCCAGCAGCTTAGTTCACAGGGTGGAGTATGGCTACACCTTC,CASSLVHRVEYGYTF
TRBJ2-7,NA,NA,TRBV11-2,TGTGCCAGCAGCTTAGAACCGGGTTTTGCCTACGAGCAGTACTTC,CASSLEPGFAYEQYF
TRBJ1-2,NA,NA,TRBV6-5,TGTGCCAGCAGTCCAAACCACTCTGGCTACACCTTC,CASSPNHSGYTF
TRBJ1-5,NA,NA,TRBV10-3,TGTGCCATCAGTGACGAGGGGGGGTATCAGCCCCAGCATTTT,CAISDEGGYQPQHF
TRBJ2-3,NA,NA,TRBV6-5,TGTGCCAGCAGTAACGGGCCGAGGGCAGATACGCAGTATTTT,CASSNGPRADTQYF
TRBJ1-2,NA,NA,TRBV2,TGTGCCAGCAGTGCAGGGGTTGGCTACACCTTC,CASSAGVGYTF
TRBJ1-1,few,TRBD1,TRBV5-6,TGTGCCAGCAGCTTCTTCCTGGGACAGGCCACTGAAGCTTTCTTT,CASSFFLGQATEAFF
TRBJ1-1,NA,NA,TRBV6-1,TGTGCCAGCAGTGAAGCGCTTTCGGGCACTGAAGCTTTCTTT,CASSEALSGTEAFF
TRBJ2-7,NA,TRBD2,TRBV9,TGTGCCAGCAGCGGTACTAGCGGGAGCATCCACGAGCAGTACTTC,CASSGTSGSIHEQYF
TRBJ2-7,NA,NA,TRBV20-1,TGCAGTGTTAAACTACACGAGCAGTACTTC,CSVKLHEQYF
TRBJ1-2,NA,NA,TRBV18,TGTGCCAGCTCATCAGGACAGCAAACTAACTATGGCTACACCTTC,CASSSGQQTNYGYTF
TRBJ2-1,NA,TRBD1,TRBV19,TGTGCCAGTAGAGAACAGGGGGCGAGGAATGAGCAGTTCTTC,CASREQGARNEQFF
TRBJ1-1,NA,NA,TRBV28,TGTGCCAGCAGTAGTAGCACTGAAGCTTTCTTT,CASSSSTEAFF
TRBJ2-7,NA,NA,TRBV6-6,TGTGCCAGCTCCCAAGCCATGACCTACGAGCAGTACTTC,CASSQAMTYEQYF
TRBJ2-7,NA,NA,TRBV28,TGTGCCAGCAGTTCGTTCCTAGGTTACGAGCAGTACTTC,CASSSFLGYEQYF
TRBJ1-1,NA,TRBD1,TRBV19,TGTGCCAGTAGGACAGGGCTGAACACTGAAGCTTTCTTT,CASRTGLNTEAFF
TRBJ1-1,NA,NA,TRBV7-3,TGCGCCAGCAGCTTGACAGTGAACACTGAAGCTTTCTTT,CASSLTVNTEAFF
TRBJ1-4,NA,TRBD1,TRBV5-1,TGCGCCAGCAGCCGGGCGACAGGGGGCACTAATGAAAAACTGTTTTTT,CASSRATGGTNEKLFF
TRBJ1-5,once,TRBD1,TRBV5-8,TGTGCCAGCAGCTCATACCGGGACAGTCCTAGCAATCAGCCCCAGCATTTT,CASSSYRDSPSNQPQHF
TRBJ1-2,NA,NA,TRBV2,TGTGCCAGCAGTGAAGCTTCAGGCTATGGCTACACCTTC,CASSEASGYGYTF
TRBJ1-1,NA,TRBD1,TRBV10-3,TGTGCCATCAGTGAGGCAAGGACAGGGGGTACTGAAGCTTTCTTT,CAISEARTGGTEAFF
TRBJ2-5,few,TRBD2,TRBV4-1,TGCGCCAGCAGCCGTCCTAAATCCGGGCGGGAGGGAGGGGAGACCCAGTACTTC,CASSRPKSGREGGETQYF
TRBJ1-4,few,NA,TRBV7-8,TGTGCCAGCAGCCCGGCCGGGAATTCAAATGAAAAACTGTTTTTT,CASSPAGNSNEKLFF
TRBJ1-2,NA,TRBD1,TRBV7-2,TGTGCCAGCAGCTTAGGGGGGACAGGGGGTAATCGTGGCTACACCTTC,CASSLGGTGGNRGYTF
TRBJ2-1,NA,TRBD2,TRBV6-5,TGTGCCAGCAGTTACTCGACTAGCGAGCCCTACAATGAGCAGTTCTTC,CASSYSTSEPYNEQFF
TRBJ2-7,NA,NA,TRBV10-3,TGTGCCATCACCGGAGGGTCCTCCTACGAGCAGTACTTC,CAITGGSSYEQYF